These 3 T cell receptor beta chains originate from one sample sequenced in a study of T cells after yellow fever vaccination. TCRdb reanalysed the 5' RACE reads using MiXCR and keeps one entry per CDR3 protein. Of about 500,000 distinct CDR3 sequences in the sample, around 17% are singletons; the top ten hold around a sixth. The sequences come from PBMCs, collected 5 to 6 days after the first yellow fever vaccination. Every receptor here comes from a man aged 18 to 35 who received the YFV17D yellow fever vaccine.

This clonotype was counted only a few times. V usage is TRBV6-5 and J usage is TRBJ1-1; D remains ambiguous. Trimming took off 10 bases at V and 1 base at J, with 10 bases between the two ends. The germline gives CDR1 MNHEY, CDR2 SVGAGI. This CDR3 is built from 12 residues. In DNA form, the CDR3 reads TGTGCCACCACCGCGGAGAACACTGAAGCTTTCTTT. Amino acid sequence: CATTAENTEAFF.

The rearrangement uses TRBV7-3 and TRBJ1-1, with D perhaps matching TRBD1 (6 bases). Germline CDR1 and CDR2: SGHTA and FQGTGA. The CDR3 runs to 13 residues. V was clipped by 9 bases and J by 3 bases, with 14 bases between them. The CDR3 is CASSGGADTEAFF. The CDR3 region has the DNA TGTGCCAGTTCGGGGGGGGCTGACACTGAAGCTTTCTTT. The full variable domain, with the rest looked up from reference TRBV7-3 and TRBJ1-1, is GAGVSQTPSNKVTEKGKYVELRCDPISGHTALYWYRQSLGQGPEFLIYFQGTGAADDSGLPNDRFFAVRPEGSVSTLKIQRTERGDSAVYLCASSGGADTEAFFGQGTRLTVV.

Ten or more counts support this clonotype. V gene TRBV10-3 combines with J gene TRBJ1-4; D remains ambiguous. V lost 6 bases to trimming and J lost 8 bases, with 13 bases between them. This CDR3 has 13 amino acids. The germline V gene has CDR1 ENHRY and CDR2 SYGVKD. Here the CDR3 DNA reads TGTGCCATCAGGCCGGGAACGGGGGAAAAACTGTTTTTT. It yields the protein CAIRPGTGEKLFF.